The clone carrying this T cell receptor beta chain was picked up a small number of times. What it binds is unknown. Investigators reverse transcribed all isolated RNA, so they sequenced expressed TCRB transcripts. Measured with immunoSEQ multiplex PCR; TCRdb has only the in-frame clones, and not every one. This sample yields 110,000 to 150,000 clones, of which about 9.1% are seen a single time; about 0.6% belongs to the top ten. This entry comes from a study of beta chain features in type 1 diabetes. Findings and caveats of the study: The naive, central memory and Treg TCRB repertoires showed an apparent similarity that was greater among patients than among healthy donors. With patients and controls alike, PCR might favor shorter templates to an equal degree.

Heparinised blood was drawn once per donor, averaging about 100 mL. Sorting gave populations that all exceeded 95% purity. Germline loops: CDR1 MNHEY, CDR2 SMNVEV (reference sequence). The CDR3 length is 16 residues. V was clipped by 5 bases and J by 1 base; unmatched bases: 6. This TCR derives from a woman in her thirties or forties in good health. The sequenced sample consisted of central memory CD4+ T cells from blood. This rearrangement joins TRBV27 to TRBJ2-4, with 9 bases matching TRBD2. The CDR3 region is CASSPERGVAKNIQYF. For the CDR3, the DNA is TGTGCCAGCAGTCCCGAGCGGGGGGTTGCCAAAAACATTCAGTACTTC.